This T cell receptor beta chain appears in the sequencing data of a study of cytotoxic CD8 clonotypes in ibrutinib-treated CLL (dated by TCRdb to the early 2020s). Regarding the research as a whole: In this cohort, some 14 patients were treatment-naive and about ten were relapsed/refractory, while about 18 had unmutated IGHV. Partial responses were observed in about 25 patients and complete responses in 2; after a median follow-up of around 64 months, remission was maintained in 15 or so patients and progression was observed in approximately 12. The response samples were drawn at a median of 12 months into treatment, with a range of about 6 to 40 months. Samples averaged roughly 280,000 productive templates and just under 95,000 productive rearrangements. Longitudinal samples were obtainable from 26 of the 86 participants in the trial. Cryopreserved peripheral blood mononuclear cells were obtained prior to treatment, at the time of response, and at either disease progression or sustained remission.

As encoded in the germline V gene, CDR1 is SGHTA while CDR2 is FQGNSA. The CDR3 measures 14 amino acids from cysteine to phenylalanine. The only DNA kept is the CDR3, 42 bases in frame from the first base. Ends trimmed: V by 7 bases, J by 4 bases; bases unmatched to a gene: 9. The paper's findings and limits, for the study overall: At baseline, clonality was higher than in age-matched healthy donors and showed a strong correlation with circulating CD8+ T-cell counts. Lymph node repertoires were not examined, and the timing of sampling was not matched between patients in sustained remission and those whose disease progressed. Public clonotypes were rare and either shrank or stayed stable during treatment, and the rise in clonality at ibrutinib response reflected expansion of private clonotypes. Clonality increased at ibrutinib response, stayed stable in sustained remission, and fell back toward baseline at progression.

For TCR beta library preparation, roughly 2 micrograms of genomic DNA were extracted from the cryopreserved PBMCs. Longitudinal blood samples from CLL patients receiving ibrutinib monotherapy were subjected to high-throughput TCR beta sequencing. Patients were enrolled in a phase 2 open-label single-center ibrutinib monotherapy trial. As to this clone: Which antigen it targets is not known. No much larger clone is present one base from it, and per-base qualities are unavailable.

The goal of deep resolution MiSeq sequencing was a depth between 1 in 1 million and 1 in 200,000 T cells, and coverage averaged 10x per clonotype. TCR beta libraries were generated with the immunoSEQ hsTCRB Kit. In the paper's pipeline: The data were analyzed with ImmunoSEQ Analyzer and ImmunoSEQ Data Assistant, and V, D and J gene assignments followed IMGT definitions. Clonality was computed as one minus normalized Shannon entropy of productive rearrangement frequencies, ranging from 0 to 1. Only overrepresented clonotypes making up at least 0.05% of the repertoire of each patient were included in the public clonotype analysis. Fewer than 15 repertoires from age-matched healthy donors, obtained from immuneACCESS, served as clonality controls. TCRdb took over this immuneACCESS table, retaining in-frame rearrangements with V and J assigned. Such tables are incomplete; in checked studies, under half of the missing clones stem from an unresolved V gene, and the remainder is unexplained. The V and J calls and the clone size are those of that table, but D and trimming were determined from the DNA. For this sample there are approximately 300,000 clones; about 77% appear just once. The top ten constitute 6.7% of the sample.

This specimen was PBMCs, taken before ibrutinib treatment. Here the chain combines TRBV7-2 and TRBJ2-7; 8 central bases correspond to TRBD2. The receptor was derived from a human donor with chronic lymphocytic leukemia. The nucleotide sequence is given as TGTGCCAGCACCCAAAAGCGGGAGTCTTACGAGCAGTACTTC. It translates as CASTQKRESYEQYF.